This is a list of T cell receptor beta chains from one sample in a study of early T cells in non-severe SARS-CoV-2 infection. TCRdb reprocessed the 5' RACE reads with MiXCR, giving one entry per CDR3 protein. The data hold about 34,000 distinct CDR3 sequences, with around 5.6% observed a single time. What was sequenced was whole blood. Receptors were obtained from an adult who was a healthcare worker with PCR-confirmed SARS-CoV-2 infection or an uninfected control (not recorded which). Each CDR3 is given with its conserved first and last residue. Fields, in order: clone size, D gene, CDR3 length, V gene, J gene, CDR3 protein, CDR3 DNA. D genes are given only for firm matches. For some rows the clone size is stated as once, few or many, or as a class when expanded; others skip it.

size: NA
D: NA
length: 15
V: TRBV5-1
J: TRBJ1-1
CDR3: CASSLEATMNTEAFF
DNA: TGCGCCAGCAGCTTGGAGGCAACCATGAACACTGAAGCTTTCTTT

size: many
D: NA
length: 11
V: TRBV2
J: TRBJ2-1
CDR3: CASSGRIEQFF
DNA: TGTGCCAGCAGTGGAAGGATTGAGCAGTTCTTC

size: NA
D: TRBD1
length: 15
V: TRBV20-1
J: TRBJ2-7
CDR3: CSARVPGQGVHEQYF
DNA: TGCAGTGCTAGAGTCCCGGGACAGGGGGTCCACGAGCAGTACTTC

size: many
D: NA
length: 15
V: TRBV3-1
J: TRBJ2-3
CDR3: CASSTDYNPMNTQYF
DNA: TGTGCCAGCAGTACAGACTACAACCCCATGAATACGCAGTATTTT

size: few
D: NA
length: 12
V: TRBV7-2
J: TRBJ2-7
CDR3: CASSRHGGEQYF
DNA: TGTGCCAGCAGCCGACATGGGGGGGAGCAGTACTTC

size: many
D: NA
length: 13
V: TRBV6-1
J: TRBJ1-5
CDR3: CASSEISGRPQHF
DNA: TGTGCCAGCAGTGAAATCTCAGGGCGGCCCCAGCATTTT

size: many
D: NA
length: 11
V: TRBV25-1
J: TRBJ1-6
CDR3: CASSGGSPLHF
DNA: TGTGCCAGCAGTGGGGGTTCACCCCTCCACTTT

size: many
D: NA
length: 15
V: TRBV5-1
J: TRBJ1-1
CDR3: CASSLTGPLNTEAFF
DNA: TGCGCCAGCAGCCTAACGGGTCCATTGAACACTGAAGCTTTCTTT

size: many
D: NA
length: 14
V: TRBV5-5
J: TRBJ2-7
CDR3: CASRERDVSYEQYF
DNA: TGTGCCAGCAGGGAACGGGACGTATCCTACGAGCAGTACTTC

size: many
D: TRBD1
length: 15
V: TRBV7-8
J: TRBJ1-1
CDR3: CASSFRRTGGTEAFF
DNA: TGTGCCAGCAGCTTCCGAAGGACAGGGGGCACTGAAGCTTTCTTT

size: many
D: NA
length: 13
V: TRBV18
J: TRBJ1-1
CDR3: CASSRDLNTEAFF
DNA: TGTGCCAGCTCACGGGACCTAAACACTGAAGCTTTCTTT

size: many
D: NA
length: 15
V: TRBV3-2
J: TRBJ1-4
CDR3: CASSQDQGIREKLFF
DNA: TGTGCCAGCAGCCAAGATCAGGGTATAAGGGAAAAACTGTTTTTT

size: many
D: TRBD1
length: 15
V: TRBV7-2
J: TRBJ2-7
CDR3: CASSLAQDRIYEQYF
DNA: TGTGCCAGCAGCTTAGCGCAGGACAGGATCTACGAGCAGTACTTC

size: many
D: TRBD1
length: 15
V: TRBV6-1
J: TRBJ2-1
CDR3: CASSPGQGAQNEQFF
DNA: TGTGCCAGCAGTCCCGGGCAGGGGGCTCAGAATGAGCAGTTCTTC

size: many
D: NA
length: 14
V: TRBV28
J: TRBJ1-5
CDR3: CASNSELSNQPQHF
DNA: TGTGCCAGCAACTCCGAGCTCAGCAATCAGCCCCAGCATTTT

size: NA
D: NA
length: 14
V: TRBV28
J: TRBJ2-1
CDR3: CASSSSDRNNEQFF
DNA: TGTGCCAGCAGTTCATCAGACCGAAACAATGAGCAGTTCTTC

size: few
D: TRBD1
length: 16
V: TRBV19
J: TRBJ2-7
CDR3: CASSMNPGQGAYEQYF
DNA: TGTGCCAGTAGTATGAATCCGGGACAGGGGGCCTACGAGCAGTACTTC

size: many
D: NA
length: 13
V: TRBV12-3/TRBV12-4
J: TRBJ1-2
CDR3: CASSFTGNYGYTF
DNA: TGTGCCAGCAGTTTCACCGGGAACTATGGCTACACCTTC

size: NA
D: NA
length: 13
V: TRBV13
J: TRBJ2-3
CDR3: CASSLVLKDTQYF
DNA: TGTGCCAGCAGCTTAGTTTTAAAGGATACGCAGTATTTT

size: NA
D: NA
length: 14
V: TRBV7-9
J: TRBJ1-5
CDR3: CASSLLGTNQPQHF
DNA: TGTGCCAGCAGCTTATTAGGGACGAATCAGCCCCAGCATTTT

size: many
D: NA
length: 16
V: TRBV5-6
J: TRBJ2-6
CDR3: CASSFLDYSGANVLTF
DNA: TGTGCCAGCAGCTTCTTAGATTACTCTGGGGCCAACGTCCTGACTTTC

size: many
D: TRBD1
length: 14
V: TRBV15
J: TRBJ2-7
CDR3: CATSAGTGSTQQYF
DNA: TGTGCCACCAGCGCGGGGACAGGGTCCACACAGCAGTACTTC

size: few
D: NA
length: 14
V: TRBV7-3
J: TRBJ1-6
CDR3: CASSFAGPNSPLHF
DNA: TGTGCCAGCAGCTTCGCAGGACCTAATTCACCCCTCCACTTT

size: few
D: NA
length: 13
V: TRBV4-2
J: TRBJ2-2
CDR3: CASRVVGLGELFF
DNA: TGTGCCAGCAGAGTCGTGGGGCTCGGGGAGCTGTTTTTT

size: NA
D: NA
length: 12
V: TRBV3-1
J: TRBJ1-2
CDR3: CASRTTGYGYTF
DNA: TGTGCCAGCAGGACAACAGGCTACGGCTACACCTTC

size: NA
D: TRBD2
length: 13
V: TRBV7-9
J: TRBJ2-7
CDR3: CASSFTSGYEQYF
DNA: TGTGCCAGCAGCTTCACTAGCGGCTACGAGCAGTACTTC

size: many
D: TRBD2
length: 17
V: TRBV10-1
J: TRBJ2-3
CDR3: CASSENPPAGGPVTQYF
DNA: TGCGCCAGCAGTGAGAATCCACCAGCGGGGGGGCCGGTTACGCAGTATTTT

size: many
D: TRBD2
length: 18
V: TRBV7-2
J: TRBJ2-3
CDR3: CASRRTSGGPSSTDTQYF
DNA: TGTGCCAGCAGGCGGACTAGCGGGGGGCCTAGTTCCACAGATACGCAGTATTTT

size: NA
D: NA
length: 14
V: TRBV6-2/TRBV6-3
J: TRBJ2-1
CDR3: CASSKAGTSNEQFF
DNA: TGTGCCAGCAGTAAGGCCGGGACTTCTAATGAGCAGTTCTTC

size: many
D: NA
length: 13
V: TRBV15
J: TRBJ2-1
CDR3: CATSRVSGYEQFF
DNA: TGTGCCACCAGCCGGGTGTCTGGATATGAGCAGTTCTTC

size: many
D: TRBD1
length: 15
V: TRBV5-1
J: TRBJ1-2
CDR3: CASSLAPGQGAGYTF
DNA: TGCGCCAGCAGCTTGGCTCCGGGACAGGGAGCGGGCTACACCTTC

size: NA
D: NA
length: 11
V: TRBV5-1
J: TRBJ1-5
CDR3: CASRPLQPQHF
DNA: TGCGCCAGCAGGCCCCTTCAGCCCCAGCATTTT

size: few
D: NA
length: 11
V: TRBV6-5
J: TRBJ1-2
CDR3: CARQGSYGYTF
DNA: TGTGCCAGACAGGGCTCTTATGGCTACACCTTC

size: many
D: NA
length: 13
V: TRBV10-2
J: TRBJ1-1
CDR3: CASSEQGITEAFF
DNA: TGCGCCAGCAGTGAACAGGGTATTACTGAAGCTTTCTTT

size: many
D: NA
length: 14
V: TRBV11-2
J: TRBJ2-7
CDR3: CASSLHRENYEQYF
DNA: TGTGCCAGCAGCTTGCACAGGGAAAACTACGAGCAGTACTTC

size: NA
D: NA
length: 14
V: TRBV6-2/TRBV6-3
J: TRBJ1-1
CDR3: CASSYRGWGTEAFF
DNA: TGTGCCAGCAGTTACCGGGGATGGGGCACTGAAGCTTTCTTT

size: many
D: NA
length: 14
V: TRBV4-3
J: TRBJ2-7
CDR3: CASSQTAGAYEQYF
DNA: TGCGCCAGCAGCCAAACTGCAGGGGCCTACGAGCAGTACTTC

size: many
D: NA
length: 14
V: TRBV4-3
J: TRBJ1-4
CDR3: CASSQESVNEKLFF
DNA: TGCGCCAGCAGCCAAGAATCGGTTAATGAAAAACTGTTTTTT

size: NA
D: TRBD1
length: 13
V: TRBV20-1
J: TRBJ1-5
CDR3: CSATGTVNQPQHF
DNA: TGCAGTGCTACCGGGACAGTCAATCAGCCCCAGCATTTT

size: medium-sized
D: TRBD1
length: 15
V: TRBV14
J: TRBJ2-6
CDR3: CASSWTGTGANVLTF
DNA: TGTGCCAGCAGCTGGACAGGGACTGGGGCCAACGTCCTGACTTTC

size: many
D: TRBD1
length: 18
V: TRBV9
J: TRBJ2-6
CDR3: CASSVSTGGTSGANVLTF
DNA: TGTGCCAGCAGCGTCTCTACAGGGGGCACTTCTGGGGCCAACGTCCTGACTTTC

size: many
D: NA
length: 14
V: TRBV11-3
J: TRBJ2-7
CDR3: CASSLSTLLIEQYF
DNA: TGTGCCAGCAGCTTAAGTACCCTCCTGATTGAGCAGTACTTC

size: many
D: TRBD1
length: 15
V: TRBV9
J: TRBJ2-1
CDR3: CASSESGTGYNEQFF
DNA: TGTGCCAGCAGCGAATCCGGGACAGGGTACAATGAGCAGTTCTTC

size: NA
D: NA
length: 14
V: TRBV7-9
J: TRBJ2-7
CDR3: CASSLGLLPREQYF
DNA: TGTGCCAGCAGTTTGGGACTGCTGCCTAGAGAGCAGTACTTC

size: NA
D: NA
length: 13
V: TRBV27
J: TRBJ2-2
CDR3: CASRGLGTGELFF
DNA: TGTGCCAGCAGGGGGCTCGGCACCGGGGAGCTGTTTTTT

size: many
D: TRBD1
length: 17
V: TRBV19
J: TRBJ1-2
CDR3: CASSIWRQQGANYGYTF
DNA: TGTGCCAGTAGTATTTGGCGGCAGCAGGGGGCTAACTATGGCTACACCTTC

size: many
D: TRBD1
length: 16
V: TRBV20-1
J: TRBJ2-4
CDR3: CSALASRQGSLNIQYF
DNA: TGCAGTGCCCTAGCTAGTCGACAGGGGAGTTTAAACATTCAGTACTTC

size: many
D: NA
length: 14
V: TRBV5-1
J: TRBJ1-1
CDR3: CASSLSGGGTEAFF
DNA: TGCGCCAGCAGCTTGTCGGGTGGCGGCACTGAAGCTTTCTTT

size: many
D: NA
length: 10
V: TRBV20-1
J: TRBJ2-7
CDR3: CSALVYEQYF
DNA: TGCAGTGCTTTAGTCTACGAGCAGTACTTC

size: NA
D: NA
length: 14
V: TRBV7-9
J: TRBJ2-2
CDR3: CASRTTGNTGELFF
DNA: TGTGCCAGCAGGACGACCGGGAACACCGGGGAGCTGTTTTTT